The text below deals with one T cell receptor beta chain. Other DNA sequences in this sample translate to the same CDR3. The table came from immunoSEQ multiplex PCR; TCRdb's copy has only in-frame clones and leaves some out. This table has around 2.5 million clones, over 85% appearing once. This sample is part of a study of shared clonotypes between healthy human individuals. The clonotype originates from a man in his late teens or twenties in good health. Some clones in this sample may be carry-over from other donors' samples. Source material: naive CD4+ T cells from PBMCs. Subset described: CD45RA+ positively selected.

CDR3 loop: CASSLLANQPQHF. CDR3 sequence (DNA): TGTGCCAGCAGTTTACTGGCGAATCAGCCCCAGCATTTT. The V gene is TRBV28, the J gene TRBJ1-5; D gene uncertain. This CDR3 region has 13 residues. The germline V and J ends were trimmed by 2 bases and 4 bases, with 6 bases remaining between them. Germline assignment: CDR1 MDHEN and CDR2 SYDVKM.